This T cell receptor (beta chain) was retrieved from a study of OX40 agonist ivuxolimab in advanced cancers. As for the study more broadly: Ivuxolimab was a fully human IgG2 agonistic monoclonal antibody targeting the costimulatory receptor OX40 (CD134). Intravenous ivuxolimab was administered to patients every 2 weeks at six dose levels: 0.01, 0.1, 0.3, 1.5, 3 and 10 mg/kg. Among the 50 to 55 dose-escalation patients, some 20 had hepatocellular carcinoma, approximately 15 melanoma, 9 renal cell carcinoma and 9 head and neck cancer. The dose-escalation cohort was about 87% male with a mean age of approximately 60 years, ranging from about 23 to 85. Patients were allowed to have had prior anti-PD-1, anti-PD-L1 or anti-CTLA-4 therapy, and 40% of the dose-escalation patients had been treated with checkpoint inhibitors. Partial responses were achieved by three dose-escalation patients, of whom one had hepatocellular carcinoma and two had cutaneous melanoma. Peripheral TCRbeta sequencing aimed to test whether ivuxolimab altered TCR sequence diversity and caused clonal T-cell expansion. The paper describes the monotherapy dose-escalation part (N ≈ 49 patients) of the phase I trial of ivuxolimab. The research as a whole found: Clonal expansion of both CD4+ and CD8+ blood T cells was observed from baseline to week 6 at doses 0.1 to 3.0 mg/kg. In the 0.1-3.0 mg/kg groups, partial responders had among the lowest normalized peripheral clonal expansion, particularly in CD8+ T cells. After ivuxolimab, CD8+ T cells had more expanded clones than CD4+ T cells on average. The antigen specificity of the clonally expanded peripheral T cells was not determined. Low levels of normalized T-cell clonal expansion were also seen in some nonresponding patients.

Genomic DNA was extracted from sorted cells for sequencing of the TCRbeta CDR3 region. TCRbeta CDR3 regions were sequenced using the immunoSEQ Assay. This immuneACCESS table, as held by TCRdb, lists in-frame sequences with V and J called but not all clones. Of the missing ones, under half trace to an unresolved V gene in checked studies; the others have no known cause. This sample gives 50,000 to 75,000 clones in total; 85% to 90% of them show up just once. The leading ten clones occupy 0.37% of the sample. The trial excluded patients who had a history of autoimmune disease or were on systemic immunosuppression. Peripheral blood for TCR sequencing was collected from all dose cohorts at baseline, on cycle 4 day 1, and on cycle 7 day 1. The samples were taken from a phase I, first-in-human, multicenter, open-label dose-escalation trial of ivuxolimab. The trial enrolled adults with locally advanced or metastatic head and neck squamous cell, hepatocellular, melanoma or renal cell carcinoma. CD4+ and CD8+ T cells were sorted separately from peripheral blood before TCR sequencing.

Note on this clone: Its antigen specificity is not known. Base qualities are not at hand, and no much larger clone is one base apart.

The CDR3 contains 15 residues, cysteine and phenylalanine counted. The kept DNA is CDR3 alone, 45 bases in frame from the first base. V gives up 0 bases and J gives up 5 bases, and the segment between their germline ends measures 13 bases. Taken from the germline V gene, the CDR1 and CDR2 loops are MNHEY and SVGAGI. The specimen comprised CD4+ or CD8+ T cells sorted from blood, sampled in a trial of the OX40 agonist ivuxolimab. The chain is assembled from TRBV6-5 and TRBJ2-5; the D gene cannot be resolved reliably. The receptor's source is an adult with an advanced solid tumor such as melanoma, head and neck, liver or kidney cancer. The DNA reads TGTGCCAGCAGTTACTCGTCCGCAGGCGAGGAGACCCAGTACTTC. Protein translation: CASSYSSAGEETQYF.